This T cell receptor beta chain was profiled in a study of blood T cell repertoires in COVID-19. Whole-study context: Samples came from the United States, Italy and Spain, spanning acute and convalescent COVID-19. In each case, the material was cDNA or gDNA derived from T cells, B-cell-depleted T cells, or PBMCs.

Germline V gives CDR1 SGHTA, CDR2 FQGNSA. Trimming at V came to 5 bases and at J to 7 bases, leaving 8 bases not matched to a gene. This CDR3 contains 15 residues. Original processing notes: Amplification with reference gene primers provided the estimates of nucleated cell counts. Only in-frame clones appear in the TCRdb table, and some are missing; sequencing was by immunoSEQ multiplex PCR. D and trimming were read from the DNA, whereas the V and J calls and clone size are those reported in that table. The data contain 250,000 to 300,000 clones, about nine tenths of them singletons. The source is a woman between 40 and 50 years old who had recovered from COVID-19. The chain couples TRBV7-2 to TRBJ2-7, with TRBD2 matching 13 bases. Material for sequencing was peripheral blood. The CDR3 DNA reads TGTGCCAGCAGCGCGTCGACTAGCGGGAGGCGGGAGCAGTACTTC. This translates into CASSASTSGRREQYF.